Presented here are 23 T cell receptor beta chains from one specimen sequenced in a study of CD8 T cells in Susac syndrome. Reverse transcription used about 0.5 to 1 ug RNA and random hexamers. TCRdb redid the calling of the immunoSEQ multiplex PCR reads with MiXCR, one entry per CDR3 protein. In the table there are tens of thousands of distinct CDR3 sequences, about 94% of which are singletons. What was sequenced was CD4+ T cells from PBMCs. These receptors were collected from a human donor with Susac syndrome.

The rearrangement joins TRBV5-1 to TRBJ1-1; 7 nucleotides line up with TRBD1. This CDR3 spans 15 amino acids. The junction had 6 bases not matched to a gene; V was cut back by 0 bases and J by 4 bases. CDR1 SGHRS and CDR2 YFSETQ come from the germline V gene. The CDR3 DNA reads TGCGCCAGCAGCTTGGGGACAGGAGGGAGCACTGAAGCTTTCTTT. Its translation is CASSLGTGGSTEAFF.

The V call is TRBV9, the J call TRBJ1-4; D uncertain. The CDR3 runs 14 residues. From germline, CDR1 is SGDLS and CDR2 YYNGEE. Trimming took off 4 bases at V and 8 bases at J, with 15 bases between the two ends. The CDR3 loop is CASSPSASREKLFF. The CDR3, as DNA: TGTGCCAGCAGCCCCTCGGCCTCAAGGGAAAAACTGTTTTTT.

CDR3 residues: CSVGIAGKEQFF. The DNA for the CDR3 is TGCAGCGTTGGTATCGCGGGGAAGGAGCAGTTCTTC. The chain has TRBV29-1 and TRBJ2-1, with D possibly TRBD2 on 6 matching bases. Trimming removed 4 bases at V and 10 bases at J, with 14 bases between. CDR1 is SQVTM, CDR2 ANQGSEA, per germline. There are 12 residues in the CDR3.

The rearrangement uses TRBV20-1 and TRBJ2-4, with D perhaps TRBD1 or TRBD2 (5 bases each). The CDR3 covers 12 residues. V was shortened by 3 bases and J by 8 bases, with 11 bases between the two germline ends. Germline loops: CDR1 DFQATT, CDR2 SNEGSKA (reference sequence). CDR3 sequence (DNA): TGCAGTGCTAGTGACGGGGCGGACATTCAGTACTTC. Translated: CSASDGADIQYF.

A single count supports this clonotype. V usage is TRBV20-1 and J usage is TRBJ1-1; perhaps TRBD1 as D (6 bases). The CDR3 has 13 amino acids. Trimming stripped 3 bases from V and 3 bases from J, with 11 bases between. Germline CDR1 reads DFQATT; CDR2 reads SNEGSKA (reference sequence). The CDR3 nucleotides read TGCAGTGCTAGGGGGAGGACAGACACTGAAGCTTTCTTT. As protein: CSARGRTDTEAFF.

The chain links TRBV20-1 to TRBJ2-5, with TRBD1 as a possible D gene (5 bases). Germline V gene data show CDR1 as DFQATT and CDR2 as SNEGSKA (reference sequence). V lost 6 bases, J lost 5 bases, and 10 bases lay in between. The length of the CDR3 is 11 residues. CDR3 sequence (DNA): TGCAGTGCGGAAGGGGTGGAGACCCAGTACTTC. This translates into CSAEGVETQYF.

The chain combines TRBV6-5 with TRBJ1-2; D unresolved. V gave up 6 bases and J gave up 1 base, with 6 bases separating them. Germline assignment: CDR1 MNHEY and CDR2 SVGAGI. This CDR3 region has 12 residues. Here the CDR3 reads CASSRLNYGYTF. CDR3 sequence (DNA): TGTGCCAGCAGCCGCCTTAACTATGGCTACACCTTC.

This chain connects TRBV28 to TRBJ2-3; D is possibly TRBD2 (7 bases). The ends were cut back, 6 bases at V and 9 bases at J, with 16 bases in the middle. The CDR3 is 13 residues long. Germline V lookup: CDR1 MDHEN, CDR2 SYDVKM. The chain's CDR3 is CASRNPGGQTQYF. CDR3 coding DNA: TGTGCCAGCAGGAACCCCGGGGGGCAAACGCAGTATTTT.

The V call is TRBV6-5, the J call TRBJ1-4; 8 nucleotides agree with TRBD1. CDR1 and CDR2 from the germline V gene are MNHEY and SVGAGI. The CDR3 covers 13 residues. Trimming cost V 6 bases and J 8 bases; bases outside gene matches: 5. CDR3 nucleotide sequence: TGTGCCAGCAGGGTGACAGGGGCGGAAAAACTGTTTTTT. It yields the protein CASRVTGAEKLFF.

V is TRBV18 and J is TRBJ2-1; D is unclear. Trimming took 6 bases from V and 8 from J, leaving 8 bases between them. CDR1 and CDR2 from the germline V gene are KGHSH and LQKENI. This CDR3 is built from 11 residues. The chain's CDR3 is CASSSTDEQFF. CDR3 DNA sequence: TGTGCCAGCTCGAGCACGGATGAGCAGTTCTTC. Full variable domain (missing parts from reference TRBV18 and TRBJ2-1): NAGVMQNPRHLVRRRGQEARLRCSPMKGHSHVYWYRQLPEEGLKFMVYLQKENIIDESGMPKERFSAEFPKEGPSILRIQQVVRGDSAAYFCASSSTDEQFFGPGTRLTVL.

The CDR3 reads CASSSPRTENTGELFF. DNA of the CDR3: TGTGCCAGCAGCTCGCCGAGGACAGAGAACACCGGGGAGCTGTTTTTT. The chain is built from TRBV7-9 and TRBJ2-2, with D perhaps matching TRBD1 (6 bases). V was trimmed by 4 bases and J by 1 base, leaving 13 bases between them. CDR3 size: 16 residues. Germline lookup yields CDR1 SEHNR and CDR2 FQNEAQ (reference sequence).

This clonotype was seen a single time. V gene TRBV20-1 combines with J gene TRBJ1-5; D might be TRBD1 (5 bases). The ends were cut back, 5 bases at V and 7 bases at J, with 12 bases in the middle. The CDR3 length is 12 residues. Germline CDR1 reads DFQATT; CDR2 reads SNEGSKA (reference sequence). In DNA, the CDR3 is TGCAGTGCTCTAACGGGGGGGCAGCCCCAGCATTTT. This gives the protein CSALTGGQPQHF.

The chain joins TRBV5-1 to TRBJ1-2; a possible D gene is TRBD1 (6 bases). The germline V gene has CDR1 SGHRS and CDR2 YFSETQ. V lost 4 bases, J lost 4 bases, and 17 bases lay in between. The CDR3 has 15 amino acids. CDR3 residues: CASSPGAGEGYGYTF. In DNA form, the CDR3 reads TGCGCCAGCAGCCCTGGGGCAGGGGAAGGCTATGGCTACACCTTC.

The chain is built from TRBV29-1 and TRBJ1-1; D uncertain. Trimming left V 5 bases short and J 0 bases short, with 16 bases between. Looked up from germline, CDR1 is SQVTM and CDR2 is ANQGSEA. The CDR3 spans 15 residues. The CDR3 is CSVSPRGTVNTEAFF. In DNA form, the CDR3 reads TGCAGCGTTTCTCCTCGGGGAACCGTGAACACTGAAGCTTTCTTT.

The chain uses TRBV5-4 and TRBJ2-1; D gene uncertain. The CDR3 runs 15 residues. V lost 3 bases and J 6 bases, leaving 16 bases between the germline ends. Germline V lookup: CDR1 SGHNT, CDR2 YYREEE (reference sequence). In nucleotides, the CDR3 is TGTGCCAGCAGCTCACCGGGCCTTGGGTTCAATGAGCAGTTCTTC. Translating gives CASSSPGLGFNEQFF.

The CDR3: CASIRDWQETQYF. CDR3 nucleotide sequence: TGTGCCAGCATCCGGGACTGGCAAGAGACCCAGTACTTC. This rearrangement joins TRBV7-9 to TRBJ2-5, with D tentatively TRBD2 (6 bases). In germline, CDR1 is SEHNR, CDR2 FQNEAQ (reference sequence). The CDR3 is made up of 13 amino acids. Trimming removed 7 bases at V and 2 bases at J, with 11 bases between.

The chain links TRBV7-2 to TRBJ1-5; weak D call: TRBD1 (6 bases). This CDR3 contains 15 residues. The germline V gene has CDR1 SGHTA and CDR2 FQGNSA. V dropped 4 bases and J dropped 0 bases, with 10 bases sitting between them. CDR3 DNA sequence: TGTGCCAGCAGCTCTACAGGGCTTAGCAATCAGCCCCAGCATTTT. Its protein is CASSSTGLSNQPQHF.

This chain joins TRBV6-5 and TRBJ2-7; D is unresolved. The CDR3 loop spans 13 amino acids. V lost 2 bases and J lost 7, with 12 bases in between. Germline V gene lookup returns CDR1 MNHEY and CDR2 SVGAGI. This CDR3 is CASSYPGLREQYF. The CDR3, as DNA: TGTGCCAGCAGTTACCCGGGCTTAAGGGAGCAGTACTTC.

The V gene is TRBV7-9, the J gene TRBJ1-6; 8 positions agree with TRBD1. The CDR3 has 15 residues. Trimming removed 5 bases from V and 7 bases from J; junction bases left unmatched: 7. Germline V gene lookup returns CDR1 SEHNR and CDR2 FQNEAQ (reference sequence). The CDR3 loop is CASSLLRQGNSPLHF. The CDR3 bases are TGTGCCAGCAGCCTATTGCGACAGGGGAATTCACCCCTCCACTTT.

The genes are TRBV7-2 and TRBJ2-1, with 7 nucleotides matching TRBD2. In germline, CDR1 is SGHTA, CDR2 FQGNSA. The CDR3 consists of 16 residues. V lost 5 bases, J lost 6 bases, and 13 bases stayed unmatched. The CDR3 DNA follows: TGTGCCAGCAGCCGGGGGGTAGGGACTCCAGGCAATGAGCAGTTCTTC. This encodes CASSRGVGTPGNEQFF. The variable domain in full, completed from reference TRBV7-2 and TRBJ2-1, reads GAGVSQSPSNKVTEKGKDVELRCDPISGHTALYWYRQSLGQGLEFLIYFQGNSAPDKSGLPSDRFSAERTGGSVSTLTIQRTQQEDSAVYLCASSRGVGTPGNEQFFGPGTRLTVL.

This chain links TRBV21-1 with TRBJ2-2; the D call TRBD2 from the table was never checked on the DNA. TRBV21-1 is described as a pseudogene. The CDR3 is 17 amino acids. The CDR3 DNA reads TGTGCCAGCAGCAAAGAAGGTAGCGGGGGCCACACCGGGGAGCTGTTTTTT. This translates into CASSKEGSGGHTGELFF.

CDR3 residues: CSVEDSGVGPQHF. CDR3 nucleotides: TGCAGCGTTGAAGACAGCGGAGTAGGGCCCCAGCATTTT. This sequence joins TRBV29-1 and TRBJ1-5; no reliable D call. Germline assignment: CDR1 SQVTM and CDR2 ANQGSEA. The CDR3 has 13 amino acids. V dropped 0 bases and J dropped 9 bases, with 12 bases sitting between them.

The chain has TRBV30 and TRBJ1-1, with D unclear. This CDR3 is built from 12 residues. Germline-derived CDR1 and CDR2 are GTSNPN and SVGIG (reference sequence). V was shortened by 2 bases and J by 1 base, with 5 bases between the two germline ends. CDR3 bases: TGTGCCTGGAGTTTCTGGAACACTGAAGCTTTCTTT. Protein sequence: CAWSFWNTEAFF.